Each of the 5 T cell receptor beta chains below was sequenced from the same sample in a study of cytomegalovirus exposure and HLA in healthy donors. Primers for the PCR totalled 60 Vbeta and 13 Jbeta. The data were produced by immunoSEQ multiplex PCR, yet TCRdb's version contains in-frame clones alone and is incomplete. The data contain about 120,000 clones, roughly 70% of them singletons. Material for sequencing was PBMCs. The receptors stem from a woman in her 40s in good health and CMV-seropositive.

In the case of this clone: This specimen includes other DNA sequences encoding the same CDR3. The chain joins TRBV19 to TRBJ1-1; unclear D gene. Germline values: CDR1 LNHDA, CDR2 SQIVND (reference sequence). CDR3 length: 12 residues. V lost 2 bases to trimming and J lost 4 bases, with 5 bases between them. The CDR3, as DNA: TGTGCCAGTAGTATACGGGGCACTGAAGCTTTCTTT. As protein: CASSIRGTEAFF.

A few counts support this clone. The J gene is TRBJ2-3, the V gene TRBV5-6, with TRBD1 matching 7 bases. With 5 bases clipped from V and 4 bases from J, the junction kept 10 bases outside the gene matches. This CDR3 is 15 amino acids long. CDR1 and CDR2 from the germline V gene are SGHDT and YYEEEE. The DNA for the CDR3 is TGTGCCAGCAGTTACGTAGGACAGGTAGCAGATACGCAGTATTTT. Its protein product is CASSYVGQVADTQYF. Variable domain in full (rest from reference TRBV5-6 and TRBJ2-3): DAGVTQSPTHLIKTRGQQVTLRCSPKSGHDTVSWYQQALGQGPQFIFQYYEEEERQRGNFPDRFSGHQFPNYSSELNVNALLLGDSALYLCASSYVGQVADTQYFGPGTRLTVL.

The chain has TRBV9 and TRBJ2-5; TRBD2 agrees at 8 bases. CDR1 and CDR2 from the germline V gene are SGDLS and YYNGEE. The CDR3 extends over 13 amino acids. Trimming at V came to 4 bases and at J to 4 bases, leaving 3 bases not matched to a gene. CDR3 loop: CASSRSGGETQYF. CDR3 DNA: TGTGCCAGCAGCCGGAGCGGGGGAGAGACCCAGTACTTC.

The chain is built from TRBV9 and TRBJ2-1; the D gene is possibly TRBD2 (6 bases). Germline V gene data show CDR1 as SGDLS and CDR2 as YYNGEE. CDR3 size: 19 residues. The V gene lost 0 bases and the J gene lost 9 bases, with 28 bases spanning the gap. The DNA of the CDR3 is TGTGCCAGCAGCGTAGATTCGGGGCAAGTTTCCTCCCCGCGGGGTGAGCAGTTCTTC. This sequence encodes CASSVDSGQVSSPRGEQFF.

This chain links TRBV27 with TRBJ2-7; no reliable D call. V was clipped by 2 bases and J by 4 bases, with 9 bases between them. The CDR3 length is 13 residues. CDR1 MNHEY and CDR2 SMNVEV come from the germline V gene (reference sequence). This chain's CDR3 is CASSLTGSYEQYF. The CDR3 nucleotides are TGTGCCAGCAGTTTAACGGGTTCGTACGAGCAGTACTTC.